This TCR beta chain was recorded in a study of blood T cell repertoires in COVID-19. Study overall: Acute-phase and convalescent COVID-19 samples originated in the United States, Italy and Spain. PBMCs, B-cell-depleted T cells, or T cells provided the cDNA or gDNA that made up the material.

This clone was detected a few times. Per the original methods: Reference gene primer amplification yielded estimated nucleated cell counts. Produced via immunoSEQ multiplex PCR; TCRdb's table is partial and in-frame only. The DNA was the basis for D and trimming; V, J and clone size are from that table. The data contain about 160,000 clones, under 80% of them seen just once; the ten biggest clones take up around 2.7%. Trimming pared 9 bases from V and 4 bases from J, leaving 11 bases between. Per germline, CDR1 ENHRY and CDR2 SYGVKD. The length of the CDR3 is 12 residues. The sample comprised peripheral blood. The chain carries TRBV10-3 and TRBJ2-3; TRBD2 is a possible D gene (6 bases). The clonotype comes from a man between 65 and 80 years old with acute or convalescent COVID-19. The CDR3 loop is CAIRRDADTQYF. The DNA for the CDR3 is TGTGCCATACGGAGGGACGCAGATACGCAGTATTTT.